These 5 T cell receptor beta chains share one sample of origin, sequenced in a study of T cells in Graves' hyperthyroidism and ophthalmopathy. RNA transcripts gave rise to amplified TCR beta CDR3 regions. First-round RT-PCR of the TCR CDR3 relied on the HTBI primer set. Each CDR3 protein gets one entry after TCRdb re-called the multiplex PCR reads with MiXCR. The table has 450,000 to 650,000 distinct CDR3 sequences, around 20% seen once; the top ten hold around 27%. Sequencing was performed on blood. The receptors come from a man between 18 and 29 years old with Graves' hyperthyroidism.

This clonotype occurred many times. The V gene is TRBV10-3, the J gene TRBJ1-2; perhaps TRBD1 as D (5 bases). Trimming took 2 bases from V and 4 from J, leaving 14 bases between them. Per the germline V gene, CDR1 is ENHRY and CDR2 is SYGVKD. The CDR3 contains 15 residues. The CDR3 region has the DNA TGTGCCATCAGTGAGCCCTCCGGGACCTCCTATGGCTACACCTTC. It translates to CAISEPSGTSYGYTF.

The genes are TRBV2 and TRBJ1-6; D is unclear. The V and J ends lost 2 bases and 9 bases respectively, with 11 bases between them. Per the germline V gene, CDR1 is SNHLY and CDR2 is FYNNEI. CDR3 length: 14 residues. CDR3 in DNA: TGTGCCAGCAGTGAAAACGTCATTGGTTCACCCCTCCACTTT. Its protein product is CASSENVIGSPLHF. The full variable domain, completed using reference TRBV2 and TRBJ1-6, is EPEVTQTPSHQVTQMGQEVILRCVPISNHLYFYWYRQILGQKVEFLVSFYNNEISEKSEIFDDQFSVERPDGSNFTLKIRSTKLEDSAMYFCASSENVIGSPLHFGNGTRLTVT.

On this clonotype itself: Since a much larger clone is just one base distant, this may be a read error. The chain couples TRBV6-2 or TRBV6-3 to TRBJ1-5; 9 nucleotides agree with TRBD1. CDR1 is MNHEY, CDR2 SVGEGT, per germline. This CDR3 is built from 15 residues. V lost 7 bases and J lost 6; bases outside the gene matches: 10. Here the CDR3 DNA reads TGTGCCAGCATCCTCGGACAGGGGCATGGTCAGCCCCAGCATTTT. Its translation: CASILGQGHGQPQHF.

For this clonotype: In this CDR3 the conserved last residue, phenylalanine or tryptophan, is missing, so a read error is likely. The V gene is TRBV27, the J gene TRBJ2-2; tentatively, D is TRBD1 or TRBD2 (5 bases each). The germline V and J ends were trimmed by 5 bases and 7 bases, with 14 bases remaining between them. The CDR3 spans 14 residues. The germline gives CDR1 MNHEY, CDR2 SMNVEV (reference sequence). DNA of the CDR3: TGTGCCAGCAGTCTTATGAGGGGTATCGGGGAGCTGTTTCTT. Translation: CASSLMRGIGELFL.

At least ten counts were recorded for this clonotype. V gene TRBV2 combines with J gene TRBJ2-4; D is unresolved. The V end lost 10 bases, the J end lost 1 base, and 11 bases lay between the germline ends. The CDR3 spans 13 residues. Germline assignment: CDR1 SNHLY and CDR2 FYNNEI. Written as DNA, the CDR3 is TGTGCCACCAGCTCTGGGGCCAAAAACATTCAGTACTTC. Protein: CATSSGAKNIQYF.